This TCR beta chain was recovered during a study of cytotoxic CD8 clonotypes in ibrutinib-treated CLL. Study context: Responses comprised about 24 partial and 2 complete; at median approximately 70 months, approximately 14 remained remitted and about 12 progressed.

This clone was seen only once. Its target is not known. Whole-study results and caveats: Public clonotypes (which were uncommon) either contracted or remained stable on treatment. In sustained-remission versus progressing patients, sampling times differed.

The CDR3 runs 15 residues. Germline assignment: CDR1 LNHDA and CDR2 SQIVND (reference sequence). The germline V and J ends were trimmed by 3 bases and 2 bases, with 13 bases remaining between them. Produced via immunoSEQ multiplex PCR; TCRdb's table is partial and in-frame only. The data show approximately 150,000 clones, with about 88% seen just once and over 2.5% held by the top ten. This receptor was taken from a human donor with chronic lymphocytic leukemia. This chain uses TRBV19 with TRBJ1-2; D gene unclear. The sample here was PBMCs, taken at disease progression, from a patient treated with ibrutinib. Here the CDR3 DNA reads TGTGCCAGTAGTATCCGCCCCCAAGGGAACTATGGCTACACCTTC. Its protein product is CASSIRPQGNYGYTF.